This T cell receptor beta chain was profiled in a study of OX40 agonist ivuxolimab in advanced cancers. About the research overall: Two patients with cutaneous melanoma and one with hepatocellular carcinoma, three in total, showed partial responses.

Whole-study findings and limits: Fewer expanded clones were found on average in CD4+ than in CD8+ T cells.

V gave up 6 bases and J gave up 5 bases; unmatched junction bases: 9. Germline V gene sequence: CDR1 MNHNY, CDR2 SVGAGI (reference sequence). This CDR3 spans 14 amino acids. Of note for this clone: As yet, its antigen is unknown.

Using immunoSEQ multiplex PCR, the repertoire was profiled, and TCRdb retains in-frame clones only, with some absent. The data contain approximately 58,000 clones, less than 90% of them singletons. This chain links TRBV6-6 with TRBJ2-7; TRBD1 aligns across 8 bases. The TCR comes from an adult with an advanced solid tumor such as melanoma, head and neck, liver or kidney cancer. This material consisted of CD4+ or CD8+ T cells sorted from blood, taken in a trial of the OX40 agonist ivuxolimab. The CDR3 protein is CASRLPGGKNEQYF. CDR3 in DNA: TGTGCCAGCAGGCTACCAGGGGGCAAGAACGAGCAGTACTTC.